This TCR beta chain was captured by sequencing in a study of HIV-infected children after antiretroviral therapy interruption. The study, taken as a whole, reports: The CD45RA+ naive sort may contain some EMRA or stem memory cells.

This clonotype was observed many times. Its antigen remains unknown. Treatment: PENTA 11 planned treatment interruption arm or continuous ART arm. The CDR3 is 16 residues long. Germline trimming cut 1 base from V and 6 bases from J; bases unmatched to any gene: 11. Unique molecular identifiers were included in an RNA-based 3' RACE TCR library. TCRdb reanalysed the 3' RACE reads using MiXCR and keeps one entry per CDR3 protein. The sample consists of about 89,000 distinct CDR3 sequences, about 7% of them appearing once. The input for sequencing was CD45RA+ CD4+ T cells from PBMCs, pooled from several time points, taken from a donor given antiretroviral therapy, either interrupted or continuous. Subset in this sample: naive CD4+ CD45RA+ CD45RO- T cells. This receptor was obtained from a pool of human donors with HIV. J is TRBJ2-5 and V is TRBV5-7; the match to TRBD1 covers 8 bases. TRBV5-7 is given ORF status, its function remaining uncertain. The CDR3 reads CASSLIGQGARKTQYF. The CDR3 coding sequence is TGTGCCAGCAGCTTGATTGGCCAGGGGGCTCGGAAGACCCAGTACTTC.